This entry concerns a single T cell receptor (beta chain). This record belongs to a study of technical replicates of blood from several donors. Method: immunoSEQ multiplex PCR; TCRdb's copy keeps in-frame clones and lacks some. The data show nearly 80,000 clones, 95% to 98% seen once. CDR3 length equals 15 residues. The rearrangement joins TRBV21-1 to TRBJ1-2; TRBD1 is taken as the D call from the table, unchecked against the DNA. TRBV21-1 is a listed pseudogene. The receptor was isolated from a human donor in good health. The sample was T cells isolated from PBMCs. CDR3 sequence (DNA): TGTGCCAGCAGCTCCTTGGGGCGAGGGGGCTATGGCTACACCTTC. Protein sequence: CASSSLGRGGYGYTF.